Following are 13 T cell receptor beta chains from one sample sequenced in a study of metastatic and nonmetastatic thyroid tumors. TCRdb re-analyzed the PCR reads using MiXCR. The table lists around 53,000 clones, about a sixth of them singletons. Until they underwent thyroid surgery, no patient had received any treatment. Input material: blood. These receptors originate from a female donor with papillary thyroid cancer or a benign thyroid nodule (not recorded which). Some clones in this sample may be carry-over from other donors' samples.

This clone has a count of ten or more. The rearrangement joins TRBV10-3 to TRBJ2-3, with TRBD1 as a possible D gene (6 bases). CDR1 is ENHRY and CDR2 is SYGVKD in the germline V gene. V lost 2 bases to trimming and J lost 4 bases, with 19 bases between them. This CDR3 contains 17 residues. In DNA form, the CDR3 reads TGTGCCATCAGTGAGGGCCAGGGGTTGCGTCGGGCAGATACGCAGTATTTT. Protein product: CAISEGQGLRRADTQYF.

The CDR3 protein is CAWSRGEGWYEQFF. The CDR3 DNA follows: TGTGCCTGGAGTCGGGGGGAGGGCTGGTATGAGCAGTTCTTC. The genes are TRBV30 and TRBJ2-1, with 7 bases aligning to TRBD2. CDR1 GTSNPN and CDR2 SVGIG come from the germline V gene (reference sequence). V lost 2 bases to trimming and J lost 8 bases; unmatched junction nucleotides: 9. The CDR3 loop spans 14 amino acids.

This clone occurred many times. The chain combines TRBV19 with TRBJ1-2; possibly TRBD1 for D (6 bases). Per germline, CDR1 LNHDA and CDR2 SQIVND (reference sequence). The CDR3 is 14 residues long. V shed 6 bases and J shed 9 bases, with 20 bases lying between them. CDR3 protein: CASRTGQNTYRYTF. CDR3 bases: TGTGCCAGTAGGACTGGACAGAACACTTATCGCTACACCTTC.

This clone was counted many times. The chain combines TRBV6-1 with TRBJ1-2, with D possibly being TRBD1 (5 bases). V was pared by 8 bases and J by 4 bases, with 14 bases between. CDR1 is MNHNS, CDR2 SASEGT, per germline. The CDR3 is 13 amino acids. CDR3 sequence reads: CASRDGHLYGYTF. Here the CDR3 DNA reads TGTGCCAGCCGGGATGGACACCTCTATGGCTACACCTTC.

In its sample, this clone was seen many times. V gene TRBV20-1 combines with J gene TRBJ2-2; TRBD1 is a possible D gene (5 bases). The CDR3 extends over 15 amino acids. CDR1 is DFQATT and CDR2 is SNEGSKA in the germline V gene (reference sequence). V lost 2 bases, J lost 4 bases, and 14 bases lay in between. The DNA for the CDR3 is TGCAGTGCTAGATCGAGCACAGGTTCCACCGGGGAGCTGTTTTTT. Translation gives CSARSSTGSTGELFF.

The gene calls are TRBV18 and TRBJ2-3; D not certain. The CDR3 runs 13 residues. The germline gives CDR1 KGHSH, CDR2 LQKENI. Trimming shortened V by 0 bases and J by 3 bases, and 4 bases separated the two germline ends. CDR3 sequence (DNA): TGTGCCAGCTCACCACCGCTGACAGATACGCAGTATTTT. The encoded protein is CASSPPLTDTQYF.

The CDR3 loop reads CASSFGTGCLTYSPLHF. In DNA form, the CDR3 reads TGTGCCAGCAGTTTTGGGACAGGATGTTTAACTTATTCACCCCTCCACTTT. This chain uses TRBV27 with TRBJ1-6; 8 bases align to TRBD1. The CDR3 consists of 17 residues. V trimming: 3 bases; J trimming: 8 bases; junction bases outside the gene matches: 12. CDR1 is MNHEY, CDR2 SMNVEV, per germline (reference sequence).

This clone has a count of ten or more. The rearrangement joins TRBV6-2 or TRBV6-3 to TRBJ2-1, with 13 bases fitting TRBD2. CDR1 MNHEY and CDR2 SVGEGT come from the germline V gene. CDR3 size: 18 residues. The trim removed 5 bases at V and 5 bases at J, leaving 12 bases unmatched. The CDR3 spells CASSLNRAGTSGNNEQFF. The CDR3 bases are TGTGCCAGCAGTCTGAATAGGGCCGGGACTAGCGGGAACAATGAGCAGTTCTTC.

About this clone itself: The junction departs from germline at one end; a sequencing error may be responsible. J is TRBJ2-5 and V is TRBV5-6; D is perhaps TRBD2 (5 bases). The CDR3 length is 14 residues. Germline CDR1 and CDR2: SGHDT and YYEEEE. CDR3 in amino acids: CSSRTGEMSGTQYF. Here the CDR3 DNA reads TGTTCCAGTAGAACCGGGGAAATGAGCGGGACCCAGTACTTC.

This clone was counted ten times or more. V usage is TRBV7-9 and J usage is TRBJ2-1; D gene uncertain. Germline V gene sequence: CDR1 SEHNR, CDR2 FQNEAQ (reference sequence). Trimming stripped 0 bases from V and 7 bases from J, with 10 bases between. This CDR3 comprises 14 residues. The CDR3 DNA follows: TGTGCCAGCAGCTTAGCCGAGAGGCGGAATGAGCAGTTCTTC. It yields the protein CASSLAERRNEQFF. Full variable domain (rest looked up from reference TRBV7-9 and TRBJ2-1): DTGVSQNPRHKITKRGQNVTFRCDPISEHNRLYWYRQTLGQGPEFLTYFQNEAQLEKSRLLSDRFSAERPKGSFSTLEIQRTEQGDSAMYLCASSLAERRNEQFFGPGTRLTVL.

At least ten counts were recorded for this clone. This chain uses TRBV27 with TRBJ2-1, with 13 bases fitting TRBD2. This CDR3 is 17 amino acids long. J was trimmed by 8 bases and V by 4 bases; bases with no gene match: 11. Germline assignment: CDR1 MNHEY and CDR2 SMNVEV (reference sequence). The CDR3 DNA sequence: TGTGCCAGCAGTTCCCCGGGACTAGCGGGAAAGGGAGATGAGCAGTTCTTC. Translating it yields CASSSPGLAGKGDEQFF.

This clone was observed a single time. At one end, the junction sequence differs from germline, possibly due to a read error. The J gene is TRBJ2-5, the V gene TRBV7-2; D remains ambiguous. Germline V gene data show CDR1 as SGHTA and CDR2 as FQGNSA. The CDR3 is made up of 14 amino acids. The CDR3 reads CASILYEVRETQYF. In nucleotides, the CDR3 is TGTGCCAGCATCTTATACGAGGTCAGGGAGACCCAGTACTTC.

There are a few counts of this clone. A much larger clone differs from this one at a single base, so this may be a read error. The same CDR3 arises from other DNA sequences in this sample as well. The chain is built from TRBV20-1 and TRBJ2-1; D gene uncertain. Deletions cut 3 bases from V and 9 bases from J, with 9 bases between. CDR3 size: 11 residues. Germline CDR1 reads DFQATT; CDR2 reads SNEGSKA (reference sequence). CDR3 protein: CSARTSGEQFF. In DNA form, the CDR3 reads TGCAGTGCTAGGACTTCGGGTGAGCAGTTCTTC.